Listed below are T cell receptor beta chains from one sample, sequenced in a study of blood T cell repertoires in COVID-19. Sequenced by immunoSEQ multiplex PCR; TCRdb stores in-frame clones only, minus some. The sample carries 100,000 to 150,000 clones, around 83% recorded once. The source material was peripheral blood. Receptor source: a woman in her 50s with acute or convalescent COVID-19. Both conserved end residues are part of each CDR3. A D gene is named only where the DNA matches it firmly. Rows may omit the clone size; those that give it use once, few, many or a size class.

abundance: NA
d_gene: NA
j_gene: TRBJ2-5
v_gene: TRBV2
CDR3nt: TGTGCCAGCAGGGACCAGGGTTGGGGTGAGACCCAGTACTTC
CDR3aa: CASRDQGWGETQYF

abundance: few
d_gene: NA
j_gene: TRBJ2-7
v_gene: TRBV5-4
CDR3nt: TGTGCCAGCAGCCCGGACAGCTCCTACGAGCAGTACTTC
CDR3aa: CASSPDSSYEQYF

abundance: few
d_gene: NA
j_gene: TRBJ2-7
v_gene: TRBV6-5
CDR3nt: TGTGCCAGCAGTCCTGGCTTCTCCTACGAGCAGTACTTC
CDR3aa: CASSPGFSYEQYF

abundance: NA
d_gene: NA
j_gene: TRBJ1-2
v_gene: TRBV6-1
CDR3nt: TGTGCCAGCAGTGAAGAGGACAGTACAGGGTTGAACTATGGCTACACCTTC
CDR3aa: CASSEEDSTGLNYGYTF

abundance: NA
d_gene: NA
j_gene: TRBJ2-1
v_gene: TRBV6-4
CDR3nt: TGTGCCAGCAGTGACGGGCCGGGACAAGTCAATGAGCAGTTCTTC
CDR3aa: CASSDGPGQVNEQFF

abundance: NA
d_gene: TRBD1
j_gene: TRBJ1-2
v_gene: TRBV19
CDR3nt: TGTGCCACCACGGTTGGGACAGGGATCTATGGCTACACCTTC
CDR3aa: CATTVGTGIYGYTF

abundance: NA
d_gene: NA
j_gene: TRBJ2-6
v_gene: TRBV9
CDR3nt: TGTGCCAGCAGCGTAGAGCCCTCTGGGGCCAACGTCCTGACTTTC
CDR3aa: CASSVEPSGANVLTF

abundance: NA
d_gene: NA
j_gene: TRBJ1-5
v_gene: TRBV27
CDR3nt: TGTGCCAGCAGGAAGGGCAGAGCGGCGGATTTT
CDR3aa: CASRKGRAADF

abundance: NA
d_gene: TRBD1
j_gene: TRBJ1-2
v_gene: TRBV6-6
CDR3nt: TGTGCCAGCAGTTACGGACAGGGGCGGGATGGCTACACCTTC
CDR3aa: CASSYGQGRDGYTF

abundance: once
d_gene: NA
j_gene: TRBJ1-2
v_gene: TRBV29-1
CDR3nt: TGCAGCGTCCAGGACAAACACTATGGCTACACCTTC
CDR3aa: CSVQDKHYGYTF

abundance: NA
d_gene: TRBD2
j_gene: TRBJ2-1
v_gene: TRBV3-1/TRBV3-2
CDR3nt: TGTGCCAGCAGCCAAGATGCTAGCGGGGGGCGCAACCTCTACAATGAGCAGTTCTTC
CDR3aa: CASSQDASGGRNLYNEQFF

abundance: NA
d_gene: NA
j_gene: TRBJ1-1
v_gene: TRBV5-1
CDR3nt: TGCGCCAGCAGCGAAAGGGGTGGGGCCCTGAACACTGAAGCTTTCTTT
CDR3aa: CASSERGGALNTEAFF

abundance: NA
d_gene: TRBD2
j_gene: TRBJ2-1
v_gene: TRBV25-1
CDR3nt: TGTGCCAGCAGTTCGTCTAGCGGGGGGACCTACAATGAGCAGTTCTTC
CDR3aa: CASSSSSGGTYNEQFF

abundance: many
d_gene: NA
j_gene: TRBJ2-1
v_gene: TRBV19
CDR3nt: TGTGCCAGTAGTATCTCATCAGGGTACAATGAGCAGTTCTTC
CDR3aa: CASSISSGYNEQFF

abundance: NA
d_gene: TRBD2
j_gene: TRBJ2-3
v_gene: TRBV19
CDR3nt: TGTGCCAGTACCTATGGCGGGGGGACAGATACGCAGTATTTT
CDR3aa: CASTYGGGTDTQYF

abundance: few
d_gene: NA
j_gene: TRBJ2-7
v_gene: TRBV6-5
CDR3nt: TGTGCCAGCACCGGGGGGCAGGTGAGAAAGTACGAGCAGTACTTC
CDR3aa: CASTGGQVRKYEQYF

abundance: NA
d_gene: TRBD1
j_gene: TRBJ1-2
v_gene: TRBV5-3
CDR3nt: TGTGCCAGAAGCAGAAACCCGGACAGGGGGGGGTATGGCTACACCTTC
CDR3aa: CARSRNPDRGGYGYTF

abundance: NA
d_gene: NA
j_gene: TRBJ1-2
v_gene: TRBV15
CDR3nt: TGTGCCACCAGCAGAGGGGGGGGTTACTATGGCTACACCTTC
CDR3aa: CATSRGGGYYGYTF

abundance: NA
d_gene: NA
j_gene: TRBJ1-2
v_gene: TRBV11-2
CDR3nt: TGTGCCAGCAGCTTAGACAGGGCTGGCTACACCTTC
CDR3aa: CASSLDRAGYTF

abundance: NA
d_gene: TRBD1
j_gene: TRBJ1-6
v_gene: TRBV6-2/TRBV6-3
CDR3nt: TGTGCCAGCAGCTATGACAGGGGAGGGAATTCACCCCTCCACTTT
CDR3aa: CASSYDRGGNSPLHF

abundance: few
d_gene: TRBD1
j_gene: TRBJ1-2
v_gene: TRBV2
CDR3nt: TGTGCCAGCACTGCCGGGACAGGGCTGGGGGGCTATGGCTACACCTTC
CDR3aa: CASTAGTGLGGYGYTF

abundance: NA
d_gene: NA
j_gene: TRBJ1-1
v_gene: TRBV6-5
CDR3nt: TGTGCCAGCAGAGGGGGGGGTGAAGCTTTCTTT
CDR3aa: CASRGGGEAFF

abundance: NA
d_gene: TRBD1
j_gene: TRBJ1-2
v_gene: TRBV6-6
CDR3nt: TGTGCCAGCAGTCTACGACAGGGGGTCTATGGCTACACCTTC
CDR3aa: CASSLRQGVYGYTF

abundance: NA
d_gene: NA
j_gene: TRBJ2-3
v_gene: TRBV19
CDR3nt: TGTGCCAGCAAGGACTATCTCACAGATACGCAGTATTTT
CDR3aa: CASKDYLTDTQYF

abundance: NA
d_gene: TRBD1
j_gene: TRBJ1-5
v_gene: TRBV6-5
CDR3nt: TGTGCCAGCACCGAGGGGACAGTCAGCAATCAGCCCCAGCATTTT
CDR3aa: CASTEGTVSNQPQHF

abundance: NA
d_gene: NA
j_gene: TRBJ1-4
v_gene: TRBV12-3/TRBV12-4
CDR3nt: TGTGCCAGCAGTTTTGACAGCCTGATACTGTTTTTT
CDR3aa: CASSFDSLILFF

abundance: NA
d_gene: TRBD1
j_gene: TRBJ1-2
v_gene: TRBV19
CDR3nt: TGTGCCAGTAGTTGGGGCGGGACAGGAGATGGCTACACCTTC
CDR3aa: CASSWGGTGDGYTF

abundance: NA
d_gene: TRBD1
j_gene: TRBJ1-5
v_gene: TRBV6-5
CDR3nt: TGTGCCAGCACATCAAGTCTCTCAGGGGGCCCTTCACATTTT
CDR3aa: CASTSSLSGGPSHF

abundance: NA
d_gene: NA
j_gene: TRBJ1-5
v_gene: TRBV19
CDR3nt: TGTGCCAGTAGTCGTCCGGGAGAAGGGGATCAGCCCCAGCATTTT
CDR3aa: CASSRPGEGDQPQHF

abundance: NA
d_gene: NA
j_gene: TRBJ1-1
v_gene: TRBV9
CDR3nt: TGTGCCAGCAGCGTAGCCCCCGCGGCTTCTGAAGCTTTCTTT
CDR3aa: CASSVAPAASEAFF

abundance: NA
d_gene: NA
j_gene: TRBJ1-5
v_gene: TRBV10-1
CDR3nt: TGCGCCAGCGGGCATCAGCCCCAGCATTTT
CDR3aa: CASGHQPQHF

abundance: NA
d_gene: TRBD1
j_gene: TRBJ2-1
v_gene: TRBV6-4
CDR3nt: TGTGCCAGCAGTGATTCCCCAGGGGGTGGCTCCTACAATGAGCAGTTCTTC
CDR3aa: CASSDSPGGGSYNEQFF

abundance: NA
d_gene: TRBD1
j_gene: TRBJ2-7
v_gene: TRBV9
CDR3nt: TGTGCCAGCAGCGGACAGGGCCACGAGCAGTACTTC
CDR3aa: CASSGQGHEQYF

abundance: NA
d_gene: NA
j_gene: TRBJ1-1
v_gene: TRBV11-1
CDR3nt: TGTGCCAGCAGCTTAGGCAGGAACACTGAAGCTTTCTTT
CDR3aa: CASSLGRNTEAFF

abundance: once
d_gene: NA
j_gene: TRBJ2-7
v_gene: TRBV15
CDR3nt: TGTGCCACCAGCAGGGGGTTGGGTGGCAGGGTCTACGAGCAGTACTTC
CDR3aa: CATSRGLGGRVYEQYF